Each of the 30 T cell receptor beta chains below was sequenced from the same sample in a study of shared clonotypes between healthy human individuals. Libraries were prepared by immunoSEQ multiplex PCR; TCRdb keeps only in-frame clonotypes and omits some of them. The data contain 2 million to 3 million clones, more than 85% of them seen just once; the ten biggest clones take up 0.35% to 0.45%. What was sequenced was naive CD4+ T cells from PBMCs. As for subset: CD45RA+ positively selected. The receptors stem from a man between 18 and 35 years old in good health. Some clones in this sample may be carry-over from other donors' samples.

V is TRBV2 and J is TRBJ1-3; D is ambiguous. This CDR3 region has 13 residues. Germline CDR1 reads SNHLY; CDR2 reads FYNNEI. Trimming removed 7 bases from V and 2 bases from J, with 9 bases in between. Written as DNA, the CDR3 is TGTGCCAGCACGGGGTATCCTGGAAACACCATATATTTT. Translating gives CASTGYPGNTIYF.

V gene TRBV5-5 combines with J gene TRBJ2-3; 8 nucleotides line up with TRBD2. The germline gives CDR1 SGHKS, CDR2 YYEKEE (reference sequence). This CDR3 has 17 residues. The V segment lost 0 bases and the J segment 4 bases; nucleotides outside the gene matches: 10. The CDR3 DNA is TGTGCCAGCAGCTTGGTAGTAGCGGGGTTCGCGTCAGATACGCAGTATTTT. This gives the protein CASSLVVAGFASDTQYF.

The chain links TRBV5-1 to TRBJ2-2; D ambiguous. CDR3 length: 15 residues. CDR1 and CDR2 (germline): SGHRS, YFSETQ. The V and J ends lost 0 bases and 4 bases respectively, with 10 bases between them. The CDR3 loop reads CASSLGGSATGELFF. DNA for the CDR3: TGCGCCAGCAGCTTGGGAGGCTCAGCCACCGGGGAGCTGTTTTTT.

This chain uses TRBV28 with TRBJ2-7; 11 bases are a match to TRBD1. The germline V gene has CDR1 MDHEN and CDR2 SYDVKM. The CDR3 extends over 14 amino acids. Trimming took 8 bases from V and 2 from J; bases not matched to a gene: 5. This CDR3 is CASVRDRGTYEQYF. CDR3 nucleotide sequence: TGTGCCAGCGTCCGGGACAGGGGGACCTACGAGCAGTACTTC.

In the case of this clone: Distinct nucleotide sequences in the sample also encode this CDR3. V and J are TRBV11-3 and TRBJ2-1; 10 bases fit TRBD2. This CDR3 is built from 15 residues. The V gene end was trimmed by 1 base and the J gene end by 6 bases; junction bases not matched to a gene: 3. Germline CDR1 reads SGHNT; CDR2 reads YENEEA. The CDR3 is CASSLGTSGTNEQFF. CDR3 DNA: TGTGCCAGCAGCTTAGGGACTAGCGGAACCAATGAGCAGTTCTTC. Looking up the rest from reference TRBV11-3 and TRBJ2-1 gives the full variable domain: EAGVVQSPRYKIIEKKQPVAFWCNPISGHNTLYWYLQNLGQGPELLIRYENEEAVDDSQLPKDRFSAERLKGVDSTLKIQPAELGDSAVYLCASSLGTSGTNEQFFGPGTRLTVL.

The V and J genes are TRBV27 and TRBJ2-2, with 7 bases that match TRBD1. CDR1 and CDR2 (germline): MNHEY, SMNVEV (reference sequence). There are 15 residues in the CDR3. V gave up 3 bases and J gave up 6 bases; unmatched junction bases: 7. In DNA form, the CDR3 reads TGTGCCAGCAGTTTCTTGGACAGGTCAGCCGGGGAGCTGTTTTTT. Translation gives CASSFLDRSAGELFF.

CDR3 amino acids: CASSGGTSGVQETQYF. The CDR3 DNA reads TGTGCCAGCAGCGGGGGGACTAGCGGGGTACAAGAGACCCAGTACTTC. The chain combines TRBV9 with TRBJ2-5; 13 positions agree with TRBD2. CDR3 length: 16 residues. Germline CDR1 is SGDLS and CDR2 is YYNGEE. The V segment lost 3 bases and the J segment 2 bases; nucleotides outside the gene matches: 4.

This chain connects TRBV28 to TRBJ2-7, with D tentatively TRBD1 (6 bases). Germline V CDR1 and CDR2: MDHEN, SYDVKM. This CDR3 contains 14 residues. V gave up 2 bases and J gave up 9 bases, with 17 bases separating them. The CDR3 sequence: CASSLAGVEFRQYF. The CDR3 DNA follows: TGTGCCAGCAGTTTAGCAGGGGTTGAGTTCAGGCAGTACTTC. Complete variable domain (other parts from reference TRBV28 and TRBJ2-7): DVKVTQSSRYLVKRTGEKVFLECVQDMDHENMFWYRQDPGLGLRLIYFSYDVKMKEKGDIPEGYSVSREKKERFSLILESASTNQTSMYLCASSLAGVEFRQYFGPGTRLTVT.

The V gene is TRBV6-1, the J gene TRBJ2-7; D not certain. With 3 bases removed from V and 0 bases from J, the gap between germline ends came to 9 bases. CDR1 and CDR2 from the germline V gene are MNHNS and SASEGT. This CDR3 is 14 amino acids long. CDR3 DNA sequence: TGTGCCAGCAGTGACTCTAGGGACTCCTACGAGCAGTACTTC. Translating it yields CASSDSRDSYEQYF.

The J gene is TRBJ2-3, the V gene TRBV29-1, with 9 bases that match TRBD2. The CDR3 covers 15 residues. Looked up from germline, CDR1 is SQVTM and CDR2 is ANQGSEA. Germline trimming cut 7 bases from V and 1 base from J; bases unmatched to any gene: 9. CDR3 bases: TGCAGCGCCTCTGGTGCGGGAGGGGGCACAGATACGCAGTATTTT. Its translation is CSASGAGGGTDTQYF.

This clone was recorded only once. The gene calls are TRBV4-1 and TRBJ1-4; D gene uncertain. The CDR3 contains 15 residues. Looked up from germline, CDR1 is MGHRA and CDR2 is YSYEKL. V was trimmed by 7 bases and J by 0 bases, leaving 12 bases between them. CDR3 DNA sequence: TGCGCCAGCAAACGAGTAACTACAACTAATGAAAAACTGTTTTTT. Amino acids: CASKRVTTTNEKLFF.

The chain carries TRBV14 and TRBJ2-1; TRBD2 matches at 10 bases. Germline V gene lookup returns CDR1 SGHDN and CDR2 FVKESK. The ends lost 5 bases at V and 4 bases at J; junction bases unmatched: 8. The CDR3 length is 16 residues. Written as DNA, the CDR3 is TGTGCCAGCAGCTACGTAGCGGGAGGAAGATACAATGAGCAGTTCTTC. Amino acid sequence: CASSYVAGGRYNEQFF.

The chain combines TRBV27 with TRBJ2-3; D is uncertain. Germline V lookup: CDR1 MNHEY, CDR2 SMNVEV (reference sequence). The CDR3 length is 12 residues. V was shortened by 6 bases and J by 3 bases, with 7 bases between the two germline ends. The CDR3 loop reads CASSKSTDTQYF. In DNA form, the CDR3 reads TGTGCCAGCAGCAAGTCTACAGATACGCAGTATTTT.

The chain employs TRBV5-6 and TRBJ1-3; the D is unclear. The CDR3 runs 14 residues. Germline V gene data show CDR1 as SGHDT and CDR2 as YYEEEE. V lost 4 bases and J lost 0, with 8 bases in between. In nucleotides, the CDR3 is TGTGCCAGCAGCGGGGTTTCCTCTGGAAACACCATATATTTT. Its translation is CASSGVSSGNTIYF.

J is TRBJ2-1 and V is TRBV6-4; a weak D match, TRBD1 (5 bases). The CDR3 spans 16 residues. CDR1 and CDR2 from the germline V gene are MRHNA and SNTAGT. Between the trimmed V and J ends, which lost 10 bases and 9 bases, there was a span of 28 bases. This CDR3 is CAITPLADRADSEQFF. CDR3 in DNA: TGTGCCATAACCCCCCTGGCGGACCGGGCTGACAGTGAGCAGTTCTTC.

V gene TRBV11-3 combines with J gene TRBJ1-1, with D unresolved. Trimming left V 1 base short and J 4 bases short, with 13 bases between. The CDR3 has 15 residues. The germline CDR1 and CDR2 sequences are SGHNT and YENEEA. Written as DNA, the CDR3 is TGTGCCAGCAGCTTAGTAATGGGCACGGGCACTGAAGCTTTCTTT. This encodes CASSLVMGTGTEAFF.

The chain combines TRBV6-6 with TRBJ1-2; unclear D gene. With 0 bases removed from V and 7 bases from J, the gap between germline ends came to 9 bases. This CDR3 contains 13 residues. CDR1 MNHNY and CDR2 SVGAGI come from the germline V gene (reference sequence). This CDR3 is CASSYSAGGGYTF. CDR3 sequence (DNA): TGTGCCAGCAGTTACTCGGCAGGCGGTGGCTACACCTTC.

The chain couples TRBV21-1 to TRBJ2-7; the table gives TRBD2 as D, unverified against the DNA. TRBV21-1 is described as a pseudogene. This CDR3 has 15 amino acids. The CDR3 DNA is TGTGCCAGCAGCGAGTATCGGGGTCCGGCCTACGAGCAGTACTTC. It translates to CASSEYRGPAYEQYF.

CDR3 in amino acids: CSVGQDANYGYTF. The CDR3 DNA reads as TGCAGCGTGGGACAGGACGCTAACTATGGCTACACCTTC. The V and J genes are TRBV29-1 and TRBJ1-2, with 8 bases aligning to TRBD1. CDR1 and CDR2 from the germline V gene are SQVTM and ANQGSEA. The length of the CDR3 is 13 residues. V shed 6 bases and J 0 bases; nucleotides not matched to a gene: 3.

This sequence joins TRBV28 and TRBJ2-7, with unresolved D. Germline values: CDR1 MDHEN, CDR2 SYDVKM. V gave up 8 bases and J gave up 3 bases, with 26 bases separating them. This CDR3 region has 17 residues. The CDR3 nucleotides are TGTGCCAGCCATTCGCCACTCGACCAAAATTTCTACTACGAGCAGTACTTC. Encoded protein: CASHSPLDQNFYYEQYF.

The chain links TRBV7-2 to TRBJ2-3, with TRBD1 matching 8 bases. V gave up 2 bases and J gave up 0 bases; unmatched junction bases: 7. In germline, CDR1 is SGHTA, CDR2 FQGNSA. The CDR3 loop spans 17 amino acids. The DNA of the CDR3 is TGTGCCAGCAGCTTATTAAGGCAGGGGGCAAGCACAGATACGCAGTATTTT. It yields the protein CASSLLRQGASTDTQYF.

Regarding this clone: Other nucleotide sequences from this sample produce the same CDR3. The V call is TRBV18, the J call TRBJ1-2; 7 bases line up with TRBD1. Trimming took 3 bases from V and 5 from J; bases not matched to a gene: 3. Per germline, CDR1 KGHSH and CDR2 LQKENI. The CDR3 sequence is 13 residues long. The DNA for the CDR3 is TGTGCCAGCTCACCCGGGACAGAGTATGGCTACACCTTC. Its protein product is CASSPGTEYGYTF.

For this clone: Other DNA sequences in this sample translate to the same CDR3. This chain uses TRBV28 with TRBJ1-5, with no clear D. V lost 1 base and J lost 6, with 10 bases in between. CDR3 size: 14 residues. Germline V gives CDR1 MDHEN, CDR2 SYDVKM. CDR3 sequence: CASSLSPGGQPQHF. As DNA, the CDR3 is TGTGCCAGCAGTTTATCTCCAGGTGGTCAGCCCCAGCATTTT.

The chain couples TRBV29-1 to TRBJ2-3, with 13 bases that match TRBD2. CDR1 is SQVTM, CDR2 ANQGSEA, per germline. The CDR3 is 15 residues long. With V trimmed by 1 base and J by 8 bases, 6 bases remained unmatched. DNA of the CDR3: TGCAGCGTTGAAGGGACTAGCGGGAGTGGTGGTACGCAGTATTTT. It encodes CSVEGTSGSGGTQYF.

The CDR3 protein is CASSVGREQVNEQFF. The CDR3 DNA sequence: TGTGCCAGCAGCGTAGGGCGGGAGCAAGTCAATGAGCAGTTCTTC. The chain combines TRBV9 with TRBJ2-1, with 7 bases fitting TRBD2. This CDR3 region has 15 residues. Trimming at V came to 0 bases and at J to 6 bases, leaving 6 bases not matched to a gene. Germline CDR1 and CDR2: SGDLS and YYNGEE.

This chain links TRBV30 with TRBJ2-5; the D gene is possibly TRBD1 (7 bases). The CDR3 runs 16 residues. Germline V gene data show CDR1 as GTSNPN and CDR2 as SVGIG (reference sequence). Trimming left V 3 bases short and J 0 bases short, with 17 bases between. CDR3 DNA: TGTGCCTGGAGAGCTCAGGGGGGCTTTTACCAAGAGACCCAGTACTTC. Encoded protein: CAWRAQGGFYQETQYF. The full variable domain, with the rest looked up from reference TRBV30 and TRBJ2-5, is SQTIHQWPATLVQPVGSPLSLECTVEGTSNPNLYWYRQAAGRGLQLLFYSVGIGQISSEVPQNLSASRPQDRQFILSSKKLLLSDSGFYLCAWRAQGGFYQETQYFGPGTRLLVL.

The J gene is TRBJ2-1, the V gene TRBV6-6; TRBD2 matches 10 bases. CDR3 size: 12 residues. Trimming removed 0 bases from V and 15 bases from J; junction bases left unmatched: 2. Germline-derived CDR1 and CDR2 are MNHNY and SVGAGI (reference sequence). CDR3 sequence reads: CASSYSQREGFF. CDR3 coding DNA: TGTGCCAGCAGTTACTCCCAGCGGGAGGGGTTCTTC.

The chain couples TRBV5-1 to TRBJ2-2; 15 bases map to TRBD2. The ends lost 1 base at V and 4 bases at J; junction bases unmatched: 8. The CDR3 consists of 19 residues. CDR1 is SGHRS and CDR2 is YFSETQ in the germline V gene. The chain's CDR3 is CASSLLGLAGGGGTGELFF. The CDR3 DNA reads TGCGCCAGCAGCTTGTTGGGACTAGCGGGAGGAGGTGGCACCGGGGAGCTGTTTTTT.

This sequence joins TRBV5-6 and TRBJ2-1; 11 bases map to TRBD2. Per germline, CDR1 SGHDT and CDR2 YYEEEE. J gave up 9 bases and V 4 bases, and 9 bases lay outside the gene matches. There are 15 residues in the CDR3. This chain's CDR3 is CASSVAGGPMGEQFF. CDR3 coding DNA: TGTGCCAGCAGCGTAGCGGGAGGGCCTATGGGTGAGCAGTTCTTC. Combining the CDR3 with reference TRBV5-6 and TRBJ2-1 gives the whole variable domain DAGVTQSPTHLIKTRGQQVTLRCSPKSGHDTVSWYQQALGQGPQFIFQYYEEEERQRGNFPDRFSGHQFPNYSSELNVNALLLGDSALYLCASSVAGGPMGEQFFGPGTRLTVL.

This rearrangement joins TRBV15 to TRBJ2-5; the D is unclear. The CDR3 runs 17 residues. CDR1 and CDR2 (germline): LNHNV, YYDKDF (reference sequence). The V end lost 1 base, the J end lost 7 bases, and 22 bases lay between the germline ends. The CDR3 nucleotides read TGTGCCACCAGCAGAGGGCTGCCTGCTAACCCTCTAGGGACCCAGTACTTC. It is translated as CATSRGLPANPLGTQYF.